This record looks at one T cell receptor (beta chain) sequence and its context. The record originates from a study of molecular identifiers for immune sequencing clone quantification. Overall study context: Naive CD8 RNA (roughly 20,000 or 100,000 cells) was divided into five aliquots, with four sequenced.

Germline V gene lookup returns CDR1 SEHNR and CDR2 FQNEAQ (reference sequence). The length of the CDR3 is 19 residues. J was trimmed by 0 bases and V by 0 bases; bases with no gene match: 6. MiXCR, applied by TCRdb to the PCR reads, yields one record per CDR3 protein. The profile shows 97,000 or so distinct CDR3 sequences, roughly 26% of them singletons. Sorted naive CD8 T cells, roughly 19,000 to 1,100,000, were sequenced from 10%, 30% or 50% RNA. Naive CD8 T cells were sorted, and the gate applied was CD8+CD4-CCR7+CD45RA+. This chain uses TRBV7-9 with TRBJ2-1; TRBD2 aligns across 12 bases. The sample was naive CD8+ T cells from blood, with Jurkat cell RNA spiked in. The subset was: FACS-sorted CD8+CD4-CCR7+CD45RA+ naive T cells. The origin of this receptor is a human donor in good health. Some libraries in this study had Jurkat cell RNA spiked in. The CDR3 region is CASSLAPGLAGLSYNEQFF. CDR3 coding DNA: TGTGCCAGCAGCTTAGCGCCGGGACTAGCGGGCCTCTCCTACAATGAGCAGTTCTTC.